These 3 T cell receptor beta chains originate from one sample sequenced in a study of CD8 T cells in ankylosing spondylitis. General study findings and limits: Eight or nine highly homologous variants made up a TCR beta motif that seemed to typify ankylosing spondylitis blood.

TCRdb passed the 5' RACE reads through MiXCR, listing each CDR3 protein once. The sample carries 750,000 to 850,000 distinct CDR3 sequences, 12% recorded once. No antigen has been identified for these receptors. The specimen was blood, either unsorted or a sorted T cell fraction (not recorded which). These receptors were obtained from a male donor with ankylosing spondylitis.

This clonotype was detected a few times. The chain links TRBV28 to TRBJ1-5, with 7 bases identical to TRBD1. The germline V gene encodes CDR1 MDHEN and CDR2 SYDVKM. This CDR3 region has 15 residues. V lost 5 bases to trimming and J lost 6 bases; unmatched junction nucleotides: 10. The CDR3 loop reads CASSENRGLGQPQHF. CDR3 bases: TGTGCCAGCAGTGAAAACAGGGGCTTAGGTCAGCCCCAGCATTTT.

This clonotype has more than one count but fewer than ten. The rearrangement joins TRBV24-1 to TRBJ2-7; no clear D gene. With 8 bases removed from V and 2 bases from J, the gap between germline ends came to 3 bases. CDR1 is KGHDR, CDR2 SFDVKD, per germline. This CDR3 region has 10 residues. Here the CDR3 DNA reads TGTGCCACCATTGCCTACGAGCAGTACTTC. This encodes CATIAYEQYF.

V and J are TRBV7-3 and TRBJ2-3; 11 nucleotides agree with TRBD1. The CDR3 runs 15 residues. V shed 5 bases, J shed 5 bases, and the junction held 6 bases outside the gene matches. Germline CDR1 SGHTA, CDR2 FQGTGA. CDR3 sequence: CASSPTGTGGDTQYF. The DNA for the CDR3 is TGTGCCAGCAGCCCGACCGGGACAGGGGGAGATACGCAGTATTTT.